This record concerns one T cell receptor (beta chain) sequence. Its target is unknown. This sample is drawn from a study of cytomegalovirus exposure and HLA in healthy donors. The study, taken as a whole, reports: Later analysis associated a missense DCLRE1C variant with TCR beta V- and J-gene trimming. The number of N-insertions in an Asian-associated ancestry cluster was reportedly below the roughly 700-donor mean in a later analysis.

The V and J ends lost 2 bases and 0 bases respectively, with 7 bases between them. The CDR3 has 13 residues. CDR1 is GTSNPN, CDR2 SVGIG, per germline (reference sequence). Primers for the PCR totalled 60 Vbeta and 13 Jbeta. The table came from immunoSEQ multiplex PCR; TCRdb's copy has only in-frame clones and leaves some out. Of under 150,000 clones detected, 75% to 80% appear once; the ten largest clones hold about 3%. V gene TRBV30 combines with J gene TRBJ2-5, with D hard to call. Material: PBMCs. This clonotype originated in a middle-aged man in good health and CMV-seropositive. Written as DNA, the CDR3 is TGTGCCTGGAGTTTAGACAACCAAGAGACCCAGTACTTC. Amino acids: CAWSLDNQETQYF. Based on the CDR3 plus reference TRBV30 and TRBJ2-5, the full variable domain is SQTIHQWPATLVQPVGSPLSLECTVEGTSNPNLYWYRQAAGRGLQLLFYSVGIGQISSEVPQNLSASRPQDRQFILSSKKLLLSDSGFYLCAWSLDNQETQYFGPGTRLLVL.